This paragraph reports one T cell receptor beta chain. Its specific antigen is unknown. No qualities accompany the bases; no much larger clone lies one base away. The data were taken from a study of blood T cell repertoires in COVID-19 (TCRdb year 2020). Looking at the study overall: Collaborator samples came from the United States, Italy and Spain and covered acute and convalescent phases of COVID-19. The material from the prospective study consisted of cDNA or gDNA derived from T cells, B-cell-depleted T cells, or PBMCs. The dataset comprised deeply sampled blood TCRbeta repertoires from subjects exposed to, actively infected with, or recovered from COVID-19. A freely available public database, intended as a resource for researchers studying the immune response to SARS-CoV-2, is where the repertoires were released. The samples were drawn from the first 160 participants of the ongoing ImmuneRACE study and from 950 to 1,500 subjects provided by 6 global collaborators. A de-identified subject ID, COVID-19 status, age in years and sex were almost always included in the sample metadata. Where available, HLA class I and class II types were taken from metadata supplied by the sample provider and were not determined by assay-based typing.

Here is what the overall study found, with its caveats: Clinical and demographic metadata were provided uncurated, with the amount varying by source and participant.

TCRbeta CDR3 regions were amplified from genomic DNA using the immunoSEQ Assay, a bias-controlled multiplex PCR. As for how the authors treated the data: The number of nucleated cells in each sample was estimated from the amplification of reference gene primers within the assay. To quantify the absolute abundance of each unique TCRbeta CDR3 rearrangement, sequence reads were collapsed and filtered. For each sample, productive Simpson clonality was calculated by taking the square root of Simpson's diversity index across productive rearrangements. This immuneACCESS table, as held by TCRdb, lists in-frame sequences with V and J called but not all clones. Of the missing ones, under half trace to an unresolved V gene in checked studies; the others have no known cause. V and J calls and clone size come straight from that table; D and trimming were deduced from the DNA. Recorded for this sample are about 250,000 clones; 85% to 90% of them occurred a single time. Of the sample, roughly 1.4% is held by the ten largest clones.

Per the germline V gene, MGHRA is the CDR1 and YSYEKL is the CDR2. Trimming accounts for 0 bases at V and 0 bases at J, while the number of junction bases matched to no gene is 1. There are 17 amino acids in the CDR3, from cysteine to phenylalanine inclusive. Just CDR3 DNA is preserved here, 51 bases in frame from base 1. Whole blood was collected in K2EDTA tubes by collaborating institutions according to the institutions' own protocols. Collaborator samples were shipped for TCRbeta analysis as frozen whole blood, isolated PBMCs, or DNA extracted from either sample type. Sequencing was carried out using peripheral blood. The chain links TRBV4-1 with TRBJ1-3; the central 11 bases match TRBD1. This TCR was recovered from an older man with acute or convalescent COVID-19. The bases read TGCGCCAGCAGCCAAGAGGGGACAGGGGGCTCTGGAAACACCATATATTTT. Protein translation: CASSQEGTGGSGNTIYF.